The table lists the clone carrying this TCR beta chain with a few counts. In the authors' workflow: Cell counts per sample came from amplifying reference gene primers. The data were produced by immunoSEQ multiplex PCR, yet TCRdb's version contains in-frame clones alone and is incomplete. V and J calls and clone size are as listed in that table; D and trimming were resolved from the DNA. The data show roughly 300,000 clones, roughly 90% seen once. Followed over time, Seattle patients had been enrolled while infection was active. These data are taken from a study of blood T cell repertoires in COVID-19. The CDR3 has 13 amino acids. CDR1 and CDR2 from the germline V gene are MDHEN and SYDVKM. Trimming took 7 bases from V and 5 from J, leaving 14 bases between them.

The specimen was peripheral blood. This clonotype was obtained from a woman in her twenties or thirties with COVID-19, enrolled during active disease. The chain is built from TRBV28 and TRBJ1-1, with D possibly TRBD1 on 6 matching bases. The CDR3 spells CASTRTGYTEAFF. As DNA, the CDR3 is TGTGCCAGCACCAGAACAGGGTATACTGAAGCTTTCTTT.